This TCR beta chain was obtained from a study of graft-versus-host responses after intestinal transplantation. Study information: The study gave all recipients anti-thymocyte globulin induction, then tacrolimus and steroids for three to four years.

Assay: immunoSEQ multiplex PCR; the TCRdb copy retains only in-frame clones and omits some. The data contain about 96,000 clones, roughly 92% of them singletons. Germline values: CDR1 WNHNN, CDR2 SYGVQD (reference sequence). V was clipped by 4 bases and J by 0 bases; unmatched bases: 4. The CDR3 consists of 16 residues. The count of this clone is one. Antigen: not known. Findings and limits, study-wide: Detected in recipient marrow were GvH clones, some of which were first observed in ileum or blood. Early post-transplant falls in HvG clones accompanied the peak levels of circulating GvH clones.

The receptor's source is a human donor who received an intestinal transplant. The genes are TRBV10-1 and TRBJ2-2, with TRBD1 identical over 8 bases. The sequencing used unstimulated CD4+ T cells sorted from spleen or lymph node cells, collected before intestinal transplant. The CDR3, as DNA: TGCGCCAGCAGTGGGGGACAGGTAGCGAACACCGGGGAGCTGTTTTTT. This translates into CASSGGQVANTGELFF.